The rows below give T cell receptor beta chains drawn from one sample of a study of PD-1 blockade in classical Hodgkin lymphoma. Profiled with immunoSEQ multiplex PCR; TCRdb holds only in-frame clones, not every one. The repertoire consists of about 40,000 clones, with 87% occurring once and the leading ten covering about 10%. The sequencing here drew on peripheral blood mononuclear cells (PBMCs), taken at baseline. All receptors derive from a human donor with classical Hodgkin lymphoma. Both conserved end residues are part of each CDR3. The D gene is left open where the match is weak. The listing skips clone size in some rows; elsewhere it reads once, few, many or a size class.

clone_size j_call d_call v_call cdr3_nt cdr3_aa
NA TRBJ1-4 NA TRBV18 TGTGCCAGCTCACCACTAGGTGCAACTAATGAAAAACTGTTTTTT CASSPLGATNEKLFF
NA TRBJ1-3 NA TRBV15 TGTGCCACCAGCAGCAGTCTCAGGTCCTCTGGAAACACCATATATTTT CATSSSLRSSGNTIYF
NA TRBJ2-7 TRBD2 TRBV11-2 TGTGCCAGCAGTGCGGCGGGGGGCCACGAGCAGTACTTC CASSAAGGHEQYF
NA TRBJ1-1 NA TRBV7-3 TGTGCCAGCAGCTCACAGGAGAACACTGAAGCTTTCTTT CASSSQENTEAFF
NA TRBJ2-3 TRBD2 TRBV4-1 TGCGCCAGCAGCCAAGAAACTAGCGGGAGTAGCACAGATACGCAGTATTTT CASSQETSGSSTDTQYF
medium-sized TRBJ2-7 NA TRBV21-1 TGTGCCAGCACTCCCTACGAGCAGTACTTC CASTPYEQYF
NA TRBJ2-1 TRBD2 TRBV10-3 TGTGCCATCATGGTGGGGCGGGGGGGCCCGGATGAGCAGTTCTTC CAIMVGRGGPDEQFF
NA TRBJ1-5 NA TRBV30 TGTGCCTGGAGTCGGTTGGGATCGGGGGAGGATCAGCCCCAGCATTTT CAWSRLGSGEDQPQHF
NA TRBJ2-1 TRBD2 TRBV7-2 TGTGCCAGCAGCTTTAGAGCGGGAGATCTCTACAATGAGCAGTTCTTC CASSFRAGDLYNEQFF
once TRBJ1-3 TRBD1 TRBV19 TGTGCCAGTAACCCGGGACAGCCATTCTCTGGAAACACCATATATTTT CASNPGQPFSGNTIYF
NA TRBJ2-3 TRBD1 TRBV19 TGTGCCAGTAGTACCCGGACAGGGAGATTCTCAGATACGCAGTATTTT CASSTRTGRFSDTQYF
NA TRBJ2-2 NA TRBV10-3 TGTGCCATGTCGCTTTCCATGGGCACCGGGGAGCTGTTTTTT CAMSLSMGTGELFF
NA TRBJ1-2 NA TRBV5-4 TGTGCCAGCAGCGCCGGCGGTGGATATGGCTACACCTTC CASSAGGGYGYTF
NA TRBJ2-6 NA TRBV7-6 TGTGCCAGCAGCCCTACGGTGGGGGGGCTGGGAGGGGCCAACGTCCTGACTTTC CASSPTVGGLGGANVLTF
NA TRBJ1-1 NA TRBV6-6 TGTGCCAGCAGTGGACGAGGGACCATGAACACTGAAGCTTTCTTT CASSGRGTMNTEAFF
NA TRBJ1-4 NA TRBV2 TGTGCCAGCAGTGAGGAAGTTAGGGAAAAACTGTTTTTT CASSEEVREKLFF
NA TRBJ2-2 NA TRBV18 TGTGCCAGCTCCCGACACCCCGGTACCGGGGAGCTGTTTTTT CASSRHPGTGELFF
NA TRBJ2-7 TRBD2 TRBV9 TGTGCCAGCAGCGCCTCCGGGACTAGCGGGCGTTACGAGCAGTACTTC CASSASGTSGRYEQYF
NA TRBJ2-3 TRBD2 TRBV5-1 TGCGCCAGCAGCCCCGGACTAGCGGGGCAGGCAGATACGCAGTATTTT CASSPGLAGQADTQYF
NA TRBJ2-7 TRBD2 TRBV10-2 TGCGCCAGCAGTGAGTTGACTAGCGGCGCCTACGAGCAGTACTTC CASSELTSGAYEQYF
NA TRBJ1-3 NA TRBV7-2 TGTGCCAGCAGCCGTCGGGGGGGTGGAAACACCATATATTTT CASSRRGGGNTIYF
NA TRBJ1-2 NA TRBV9 TGTGCCAGCAGCGTAGATGCGATCTATGGCTACACCTTC CASSVDAIYGYTF
NA TRBJ2-7 NA TRBV10-3 TGTGCCATCAGTGAGTGGCAGGTTACCTACGAGCAGTACTTC CAISEWQVTYEQYF
NA TRBJ1-5 TRBD1 TRBV6-1 TGTGCCAGCAGTCGGGACAGGGCCAATCAGCCCCAGCATTTT CASSRDRANQPQHF
few TRBJ1-3 TRBD1 TRBV19 TGTGCCAGTAGTACGGGACAGATTGGAAACACCATATATTTT CASSTGQIGNTIYF
NA TRBJ2-2 NA TRBV9 TGTGCCAGCAGCTATGGGTCCGGGGAGCTGTTTTTT CASSYGSGELFF
NA TRBJ1-1 NA TRBV7-2 TGTGCCAGCAGAAACAGGGTGAACACTGAAGCTTTCTTT CASRNRVNTEAFF
once TRBJ2-2 TRBD1 TRBV5-1 TGCGCCAGCAGCACGGGACAGAGTCCGACCGGGGAGCTGTTTTTT CASSTGQSPTGELFF